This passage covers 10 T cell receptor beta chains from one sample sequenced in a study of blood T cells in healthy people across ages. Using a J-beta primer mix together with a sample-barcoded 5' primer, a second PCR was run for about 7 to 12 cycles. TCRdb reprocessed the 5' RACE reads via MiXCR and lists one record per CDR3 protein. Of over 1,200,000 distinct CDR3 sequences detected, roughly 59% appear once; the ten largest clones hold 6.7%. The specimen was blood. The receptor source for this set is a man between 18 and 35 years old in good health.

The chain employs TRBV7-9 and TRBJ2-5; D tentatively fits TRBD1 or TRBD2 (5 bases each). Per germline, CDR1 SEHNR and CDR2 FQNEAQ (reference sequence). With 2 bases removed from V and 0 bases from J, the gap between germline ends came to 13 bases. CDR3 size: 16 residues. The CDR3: CASSLTSGRYQETQYF. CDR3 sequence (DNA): TGTGCCAGCAGCTTAACTTCGGGACGCTACCAAGAGACCCAGTACTTC. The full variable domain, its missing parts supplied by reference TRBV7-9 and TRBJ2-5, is DTGVSQNPRHKITKRGQNVTFRCDPISEHNRLYWYRQTLGQGPEFLTYFQNEAQLEKSRLLSDRFSAERPKGSFSTLEIQRTEQGDSAMYLCASSLTSGRYQETQYFGPGTRLLVL.

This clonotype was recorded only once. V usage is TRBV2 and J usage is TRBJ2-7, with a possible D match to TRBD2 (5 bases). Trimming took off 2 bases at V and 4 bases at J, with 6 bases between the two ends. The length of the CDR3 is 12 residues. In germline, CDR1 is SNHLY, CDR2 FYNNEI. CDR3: CASSEWTYEQYF. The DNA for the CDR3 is TGTGCCAGCAGTGAATGGACTTACGAGCAGTACTTC. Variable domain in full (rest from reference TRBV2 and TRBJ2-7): EPEVTQTPSHQVTQMGQEVILRCVPISNHLYFYWYRQILGQKVEFLVSFYNNEISEKSEIFDDQFSVERPDGSNFTLKIRSTKLEDSAMYFCASSEWTYEQYFGPGTRLTVT.

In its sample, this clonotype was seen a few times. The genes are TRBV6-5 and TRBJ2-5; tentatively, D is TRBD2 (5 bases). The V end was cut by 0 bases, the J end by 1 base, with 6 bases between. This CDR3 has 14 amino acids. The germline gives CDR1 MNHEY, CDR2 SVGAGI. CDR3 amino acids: CASSYSRVQETQYF. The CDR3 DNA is TGTGCCAGCAGTTACTCGAGGGTCCAAGAGACCCAGTACTTC.

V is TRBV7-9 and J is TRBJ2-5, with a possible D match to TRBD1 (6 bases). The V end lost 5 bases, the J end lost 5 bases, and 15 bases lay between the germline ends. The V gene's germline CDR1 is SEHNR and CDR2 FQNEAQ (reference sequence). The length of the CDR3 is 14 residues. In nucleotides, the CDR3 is TGTGCCAGCAGCAGGGGGAAGAGGGGGGAGACCCAGTACTTC. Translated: CASSRGKRGETQYF.

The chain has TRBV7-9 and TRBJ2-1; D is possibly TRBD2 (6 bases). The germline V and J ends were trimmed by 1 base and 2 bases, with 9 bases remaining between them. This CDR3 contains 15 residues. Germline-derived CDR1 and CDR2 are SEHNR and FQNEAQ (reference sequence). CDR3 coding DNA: TGTGCCAGCAGCTTAGGCGGGATCCCCTACAATGAGCAGTTCTTC. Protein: CASSLGGIPYNEQFF.

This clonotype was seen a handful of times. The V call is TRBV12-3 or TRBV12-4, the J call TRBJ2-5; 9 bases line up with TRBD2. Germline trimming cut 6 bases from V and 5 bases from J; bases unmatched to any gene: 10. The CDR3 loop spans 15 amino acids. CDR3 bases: TGTGCCAGCAGCCGAGCCGGACTAGCGAGGGAGACCCAGTACTTC. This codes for CASSRAGLARETQYF.

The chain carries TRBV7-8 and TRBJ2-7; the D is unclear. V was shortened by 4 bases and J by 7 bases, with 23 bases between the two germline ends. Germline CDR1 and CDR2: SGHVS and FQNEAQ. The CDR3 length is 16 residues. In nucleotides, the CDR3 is TGTGCCAGCAGCTCTCGAAACCCAAGGTCCTACAATGAGCAGTACTTC. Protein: CASSSRNPRSYNEQYF.

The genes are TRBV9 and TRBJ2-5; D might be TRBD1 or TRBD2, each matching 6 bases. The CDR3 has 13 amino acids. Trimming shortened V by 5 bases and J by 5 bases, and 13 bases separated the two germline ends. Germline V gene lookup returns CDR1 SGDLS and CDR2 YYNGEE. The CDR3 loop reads CASRSRGGETQYF. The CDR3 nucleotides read TGTGCCAGCAGGTCCCGAGGGGGGGAGACCCAGTACTTC. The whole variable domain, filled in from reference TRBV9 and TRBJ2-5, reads DSGVTQTPKHLITATGQRVTLRCSPRSGDLSVYWYQQSLDQGLQFLIQYYNGEERAKGNILERFSAQQFPDLHSELNLSSLELGDSALYFCASRSRGGETQYFGPGTRLLVL.

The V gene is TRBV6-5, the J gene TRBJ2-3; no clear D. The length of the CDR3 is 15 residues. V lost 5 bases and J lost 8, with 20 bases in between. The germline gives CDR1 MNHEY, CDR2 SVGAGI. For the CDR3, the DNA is TGTGCCAGCAGTGAAAGGGCCGGCCGCATGATTACGCAGTATTTT. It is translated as CASSERAGRMITQYF.

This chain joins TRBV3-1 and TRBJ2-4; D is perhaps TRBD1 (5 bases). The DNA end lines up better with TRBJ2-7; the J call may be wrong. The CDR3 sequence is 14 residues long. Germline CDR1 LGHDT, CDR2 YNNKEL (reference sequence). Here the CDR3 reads CASSQEGRVYEQYF. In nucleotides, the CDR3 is TGTGCCAGCAGCCAAGAAGGCAGGGTTTACGAGCAGTACTTC.